Listed below are T cell receptor beta chains from one sample, sequenced in a study of beta chain features in type 1 diabetes. Method: immunoSEQ multiplex PCR; TCRdb's copy keeps in-frame clones and lacks some. The sample contains some 150,000 clones, 10% to 15% of which appear only once. Sequenced input: central memory CD4+ T cells from blood. The receptor set was obtained from a man between 18 and 35 years old with type 1 diabetes. The CDR3 runs from the conserved cysteine through the conserved F or W. A D gene is named only where the DNA matches it firmly. Size is omitted from some rows. Given values are once, few, many or a class for expanded clones.

d_call j_call clone_size v_call cdr3_aa cdr3_nt
. TRBJ2-1 . TRBV7-6 CASRPQETGNEQFF TGTGCCAGCAGGCCACAGGAGACGGGCAATGAGCAGTTCTTC
. TRBJ1-2 . TRBV14 CASSPNRPGGYTF TGTGCCAGCAGCCCCAATCGGCCGGGGGGCTACACCTTC
. TRBJ2-1 . TRBV10-2 CASSDGGAGYNEQFF TGCGCCAGCAGTGATGGTGGCGCGGGGTACAATGAGCAGTTCTTC
TRBD1 TRBJ1-2 . TRBV29-1 CSVPRTGAFYGYTF TGCAGCGTTCCCCGGACAGGGGCCTTCTATGGCTACACCTTC
. TRBJ1-6 . TRBV5-4 CASSFGREYNSPLHF TGTGCCAGCAGCTTCGGACGGGAATATAATTCACCCCTCCACTTT
TRBD1 TRBJ2-5 . TRBV10-3 CATRGTGTEETQYF TGTGCCACAAGAGGAACCGGGACAGAAGAGACCCAGTACTTC
. TRBJ1-2 . TRBV20-1 CGGEGRGYTF TGCGGGGGTGAAGGACGTGGCTACACCTTC
. TRBJ1-2 few TRBV6-5 CASSSFSYGYTF TGTGCCAGCAGCTCCTTCTCGTATGGCTACACCTTC
. TRBJ1-5 few TRBV7-6 CASSERDGNQPQHF TGTGCCAGCAGCGAACGGGACGGCAATCAGCCCCAGCATTTT
. TRBJ1-2 few TRBV30 CAWSDPGGPDGYTF TGTGCCTGGAGTGACCCGGGGGGGCCTGATGGCTACACCTTC
. TRBJ1-1 . TRBV5-1 CASRRNLNTEAFF TGCGCCAGCAGAAGGAACTTGAACACTGAAGCTTTCTTT
TRBD1 TRBJ2-3 . TRBV19 CASSGTGGLESTDTQYF TGTGCCAGTTCCGGGACAGGGGGCTTAGAAAGCACAGATACGCAGTATTTT
. TRBJ2-7 few TRBV7-8 CASSLQAKTSYEQYF TGTGCCAGCAGCTTACAGGCTAAGACCTCCTACGAGCAGTACTTC
. TRBJ1-2 . TRBV30 CAWSSGNYGYTF TGTGCCTGGAGTTCGGGTAACTATGGCTACACCTTC
TRBD1 TRBJ1-1 . TRBV7-9 CASSLTTGDTEAFF TGTGCCAGCAGCTTAACGACAGGGGACACTGAAGCTTTCTTT
. TRBJ2-5 many TRBV9 CASSSQETQYF TGTGCCAGCAGCTCCCAAGAGACCCAGTACTTC
. TRBJ2-6 . TRBV7-6 CASSSQVSGANVLTF TGTGCCAGCAGCTCACAGGTCTCTGGGGCCAACGTCCTGACTTTC
TRBD1 TRBJ1-2 few TRBV29-1 CSVDGQGASWNYGYTF TGCAGCGTTGACGGACAGGGGGCGAGTTGGAACTATGGCTACACCTTC
. TRBJ2-1 few TRBV28 CASTPPGGQIYNEQFF TGTGCCAGCACCCCACCCGGGGGACAGATCTACAATGAGCAGTTCTTC
. TRBJ1-6 few TRBV6-5 CASSFVNSPLHF TGTGCCAGCAGTTTTGTGAATTCACCCCTCCACTTT
TRBD1 TRBJ2-2 few TRBV30 CAWSVGTGETGELFF TGTGCCTGGAGTGTAGGGACAGGGGAGACCGGGGAGCTGTTTTTT
. TRBJ1-2 . TRBV5-4 CASSYPSTGIGYGYTF TGTGCCAGCAGCTACCCCTCAACAGGGATCGGCTATGGCTACACCTTC
TRBD2 TRBJ2-5 few TRBV15 CATSRGLAGAQETQYF TGTGCCACCAGCAGAGGACTAGCGGGGGCCCAAGAGACCCAGTACTTC
TRBD1 TRBJ2-2 many TRBV2 CASSGQGDTGELFF TGTGCCAGCTCCGGACAGGGGGACACCGGGGAGCTGTTTTTT
. TRBJ1-2 few TRBV5-1 CASSFGSSDYGYTF TGCGCCAGCAGCTTTGGGTCCAGCGACTATGGCTACACCTTC
. TRBJ2-7 . TRBV18 CASSPRYEQYF TGTGCCAGCTCACCGAGGTACGAGCAGTACTTC
TRBD1 TRBJ2-3 . TRBV6-1 CASRQGAGTDTQYF TGTGCCAGCAGACAGGGGGCTGGCACAGATACGCAGTATTTT
. TRBJ2-3 few TRBV6-5 CASSYSKGPTTDTQYF TGTGCCAGCAGTTACTCGAAGGGACCTACCACAGATACGCAGTATTTT
. TRBJ2-5 few TRBV28 CASSLGQETQYF TGTGCCAGCAGTTTGGGCCAAGAGACCCAGTACTTC
. TRBJ1-6 . TRBV14 CASSQEGGRVNSPLHF TGTGCCAGCAGCCAAGAAGGGGGGAGGGTGAATTCACCCCTCCACTTT
. TRBJ1-2 . TRBV30 CAWSVVPNYGYTF TGTGCCTGGAGTGTAGTCCCTAACTATGGCTACACCTTC
. TRBJ2-5 few TRBV28 CASTPGETQYF TGTGCCAGCACCCCTGGAGAGACCCAGTACTTC
. TRBJ1-1 . TRBV7-8 CASSIREGNTEAFF TGTGCCAGCAGCATCCGGGAGGGGAACACTGAAGCTTTCTTT
. TRBJ2-3 many TRBV7-9 CASSYTDTQYF TGTGCCAGCTCTTACACAGATACGCAGTATTTT
. TRBJ1-2 few TRBV9 CASSVRDKGNRNYGYTF TGTGCCAGCAGCGTCCGGGACAAGGGTAATCGTAACTATGGCTACACCTTC
. TRBJ1-1 few TRBV7-6 CASSNLQGKTEAFF TGTGCCAGCAGCAACCTTCAGGGGAAAACTGAAGCTTTCTTT
. TRBJ1-6 . TRBV9 CASSETTGLPSPLHF TGTGCCAGCAGCGAGACAACGGGCCTCCCTTCACCCCTCCACTTT
. TRBJ2-7 few TRBV30 CAWSVKDIIREQYF TGTGCCTGGAGTGTAAAGGACATAATCCGGGAGCAGTACTTC
. TRBJ2-2 many TRBV6-4 CASSEVGDTGELFF TGTGCCAGCAGTGAAGTTGGGGACACCGGGGAGCTGTTTTTT
. TRBJ1-3 many TRBV19 CASSISGLSSGNTIYF TGTGCCAGTAGCATAAGCGGACTCAGCTCTGGAAACACCATATATTTT
TRBD1 TRBJ2-1 . TRBV7-6 CASSRGQGSFKVGNEQFF TGTGCCAGCAGCCGGGGACAGGGGTCTTTCAAAGTAGGCAATGAGCAGTTCTTC
TRBD2 TRBJ2-5 few TRBV7-8 CASSAPGLAGETQYF TGTGCCAGCAGCGCCCCAGGCCTAGCGGGGGAGACCCAGTACTTC
TRBD2 TRBJ2-3 . TRBV7-2 CASSPPGLGFRGTQYF TGTGCCAGCAGTCCGCCGGGACTAGGCTTTCGGGGTACGCAGTATTTT
. TRBJ1-1 . TRBV6-6 CASSSQGTEAFF TGTGCCAGCAGTTCACAGGGAACTGAAGCTTTCTTT
TRBD1 TRBJ2-2 . TRBV7-9 CASSFGQGAGELFF TGTGCCAGCAGCTTCGGACAGGGGGCCGGGGAGCTGTTTTTT
. TRBJ1-1 few TRBV6-4 CASSDSQNTEAFF TGTGCCAGCAGTGACTCACAGAACACTGAAGCTTTCTTT
. TRBJ2-1 . TRBV30 CAWNWRSYNEQFF TGTGCCTGGAATTGGAGGTCCTACAATGAGCAGTTCTTC
. TRBJ1-2 few TRBV29-1 CSVEEATRGDYGYTF TGCAGCGTTGAGGAAGCAACGAGGGGGGACTATGGCTACACCTTC
. TRBJ1-2 few TRBV20-1 CSASPYGYTF TGCAGTGCTAGTCCCTATGGCTACACCTTC
. TRBJ1-1 few TRBV6-6 CASSVRGRHTEAFF TGTGCCAGCAGTGTCCGGGGACGCCACACTGAAGCTTTCTTT